These T cell receptor beta chains were read from a single sample in a study of regulatory T cells in long-lasting Graves disease. Each CDR3 protein is one row after TCRdb ran MiXCR on the multiplex PCR reads. Altogether 650,000 to 850,000 distinct CDR3 sequences are present, approximately 29% being singletons, with the ten largest covering roughly 40%. This specimen was peripheral blood mononuclear cells (PBMCs), taken when the disease was refractory, from a patient treated with antithyroid drugs. The receptor source for this set is a female donor with Graves disease. The CDR3 runs from the conserved cysteine through the conserved F or W. The D gene is left open where the match is weak. Clone size is given for some rows only: seen once, a few or many times, or a class if the clone is expanded.

CASSYTGTGELFF	TGTGCCAGCTCCTATACGGGGACCGGGGAGCTGTTTTTT	NA	NA	TRBV12-3/TRBV12-4	TRBJ2-2
CATARDRSTDTQYF	TGTGCCACCGCTCGGGACAGAAGCACAGATACGCAGTATTTT	NA	TRBD1	TRBV12-3/TRBV12-4	TRBJ2-3
CASSQDLANQPQHF	TGTGCCAGCAGCCAAGATTTGGCAAATCAGCCCCAGCATTTT	few	NA	TRBV3-1	TRBJ1-5
CASSDSGRSEKLFF	TGTGCCAGCAGTGACAGTGGAAGAAGTGAAAAACTGTTTTTT	once	NA	TRBV25-1	TRBJ1-4
CASHSGDQPQHF	TGTGCCAGCCATTCGGGGGATCAGCCCCAGCATTTT	many	NA	TRBV28	TRBJ1-5
CATSSRTSGDTGELFF	TGTGCCACCAGCAGTCGGACTAGCGGGGACACCGGGGAGCTGTTTTTT	few	TRBD2	TRBV15	TRBJ2-2
CASRFGIGHRSGKSSYGYTF	TGCGCCAGCAGGTTTGGAATCGGACACCGGAGCGGCAAATCGAGCTATGGCTACACCTTC	NA	NA	TRBV5-1	TRBJ1-2
CASSTTGDEAFF	TGTGCCAGCAGCACGACAGGCGATGAAGCTTTCTTT	NA	NA	TRBV2	TRBJ1-1
CASRPIASSYTDTQYF	TGTGCCAGCAGGCCAATAGCGTCGAGCTACACAGATACGCAGTATTTT	NA	NA	TRBV11-2	TRBJ2-3
CASSLARASGKETQYF	TGTGCCAGCAGTTTAGCCCGAGCTAGCGGGAAAGAGACCCAGTACTTC	many	TRBD2	TRBV12-3/TRBV12-4	TRBJ2-5
CASSLNRVMNNQPQHF	TGCGCCAGCAGCCTTAACAGGGTAATGAACAATCAGCCCCAGCATTTT	NA	NA	TRBV4-1	TRBJ1-5
CASRRDRGSSYKQYF	TGTGCCAGCAGACGGGACAGAGGTAGCTCCTACAAGCAGTACTTC	NA	TRBD1	TRBV28	TRBJ2-7
CASRGVGPNYGYTF	TGTGCCAGCCGTGGTGTGGGGCCCAACTATGGCTACACCTTC	few	NA	TRBV6-2/TRBV6-3	TRBJ1-2
CASSYGTGAGGYTF	TGTGCCAGCAGTTACGGCACAGGGGCGGGTGGCTACACCTTC	NA	TRBD1	TRBV6-9	TRBJ1-2
CSARDLPRGAVTEAFF	TGCAGTGCTAGAGATCTCCCAAGGGGTGCGGTCACTGAAGCTTTCTTT	NA	NA	TRBV20-1	TRBJ1-1
CASSLQGSDGYTF	TGTGCCAGCAGTTTACAGGGTTCGGATGGCTACACCTTC	many	NA	TRBV27	TRBJ1-2
CASSYNSRGDNPEAFF	TGTGCCAGCAGTTACAATAGCAGGGGCGATAACCCTGAAGCTTTCTTT	few	NA	TRBV6-5	TRBJ1-1
CASSPRPTEDYGYTF	TGTGCCAGCTCACCACGGCCGACAGAAGACTATGGCTACACCTTC	NA	NA	TRBV18	TRBJ1-2
CAWRERTGYGYTF	TGTGCCTGGAGAGAACGGACAGGCTATGGCTACACCTTC	few	TRBD1	TRBV30	TRBJ1-2
CAISPSGKTQYF	TGTGCCATCAGTCCTAGCGGGAAGACCCAGTACTTC	NA	TRBD2	TRBV10-3	TRBJ2-5
CASRKLAGGSGANVLTF	TGCGCCAGCAGAAAACTAGCGGGCGGCTCTGGGGCCAACGTCCTGACTTTC	NA	TRBD2	TRBV10-2	TRBJ2-6
CSAPGSWVGNTEAFF	TGCAGTGCCCCCGGCTCGTGGGTCGGGAACACTGAAGCTTTCTTT	few	NA	TRBV20-1	TRBJ1-1
CASSPDRPTNEKLFF	TGTGCCAGTAGCCCCGATCGACCAACTAATGAAAAACTGTTTTTT	few	NA	TRBV19	TRBJ1-4
CASSPDVGGSSPLHF	TGTGCCAGCAGCCCCGATGTGGGGGGGAGTTCACCCCTCCACTTT	NA	NA	TRBV6-1	TRBJ1-6
CASSLFNTEAFF	TGTGCCAGCAGCTTATTTAACACTGAAGCTTTCTTT	NA	NA	TRBV13	TRBJ1-1
CASSYLRTGGASEQYF	TGTGCCAGCAGCTACCTCCGGACAGGGGGCGCGTCAGAGCAGTACTTC	once	TRBD1	TRBV5-6	TRBJ2-7
CASSGRYSNQPQHF	TGTGCCAGCAGTGGACGCTATAGCAATCAGCCCCAGCATTTT	many	NA	TRBV28	TRBJ1-5
CASGLGGPRYPEAFF	TGTGCCAGCGGGCTTGGGGGGCCCCGGTATCCTGAAGCTTTCTTT	few	NA	TRBV27	TRBJ1-1
CASSYRPRGELFF	TGTGCCAGCAGCTACAGACCGAGGGGGGAGCTGTTTTTT	few	NA	TRBV7-3	TRBJ2-2
CASSVSGSLKLFF	TGTGCCAGCAGCGTCTCAGGGAGTTTAAAACTGTTTTTT	few	NA	TRBV6-1	TRBJ1-4
CASSGVSGNEQFF	TGTGCCAGCAGTGGTGTTAGCGGTAATGAGCAGTTCTTC	NA	NA	TRBV6-1	TRBJ2-1
CASSVVSENTEAFF	TGTGCCAGCAGCGTCGTTTCAGAGAACACTGAAGCTTTCTTT	few	NA	TRBV9	TRBJ1-1
CSVTEGIYGYTF	TGCAGCGTCACCGAAGGGATCTATGGCTACACCTTC	few	NA	TRBV29-1	TRBJ1-2